The 6 T cell receptor beta chains given below trace back to one sample, sequenced in a study of T cell changes during pregnancy in multiple sclerosis (dated by TCRdb to between 2018 and 2021). Preparation of the library involved the immunoSEQ multiplex PCR assay. TCRdb re-hosts the immuneACCESS table, in-frame sequences only. Its copies lack some clones; in the studies checked, an unresolved V gene accounts for under half of them, and the cause for the rest is not known. For this sample the table gives over 55,000 clones, of which around 90% were detected only once. The ten largest make up 9% to 9.5% of the sample. The specimen was peripheral blood, collected after pregnancy. Every receptor here comes from a female donor in good health, enrolled as a control in a pregnancy study.

This sequence joins TRBV6-5 and TRBJ2-2; 7 bases line up with TRBD1. Trimming cost V 2 bases and J 6 bases; bases outside gene matches: 9. The germline V gene has CDR1 MNHEY and CDR2 SVGAGI. CDR3 size: 16 residues. The CDR3 is CASSYVDRSQAGELFF. In DNA form, the CDR3 reads TGTGCCAGCAGTTACGTGGACAGGTCCCAAGCCGGGGAGCTGTTTTTT.

This clone was detected once. The J gene is TRBJ2-2, the V gene TRBV5-4; D remains unclear. The V end was cut by 0 bases, the J end by 1 base, with 4 bases between. CDR1 SGHNT and CDR2 YYREEE come from the germline V gene (reference sequence). The CDR3 has 14 residues. In DNA form, the CDR3 reads TGTGCCAGCAGCTTGGCTAAGAACACCGGGGAGCTGTTTTTT. Protein product: CASSLAKNTGELFF. The full variable domain, in which reference TRBV5-4 and TRBJ2-2 provide the parts outside the CDR3, is ETGVTQSPTHLIKTRGQQVTLRCSSQSGHNTVSWYQQALGQGPQFIFQYYREEENGRGNFPPRFSGLQFPNYSSELNVNALELDDSALYLCASSLAKNTGELFFGEGSRLTVL.

This chain connects TRBV10-3 to TRBJ1-5; 9 nucleotides agree with TRBD1. CDR3 length equals 13 residues. Germline values: CDR1 ENHRY, CDR2 SYGVKD. The ends lost 7 bases at V and 7 bases at J; junction bases unmatched: 5. Here the CDR3 reads CAIKQGAQQPQHF. The CDR3, as DNA: TGTGCCATCAAACAGGGGGCGCAGCAGCCCCAGCATTTT.

V gene TRBV6-4 combines with J gene TRBJ2-2; 10 bases fit TRBD2. V lost 4 bases to trimming and J lost 0 bases; unmatched junction nucleotides: 5. This CDR3 has 17 residues. Germline CDR1 reads MRHNA; CDR2 reads SNTAGT. The CDR3 loop reads CASSVTSGVSNTGELFF. DNA of the CDR3: TGTGCCAGCAGTGTAACTAGCGGGGTATCGAACACCGGGGAGCTGTTTTTT.

The rearrangement uses TRBV2 and TRBJ1-1; 7 nucleotides align to TRBD1. The V gene end was trimmed by 4 bases and the J gene end by 0 bases; junction bases not matched to a gene: 2. CDR3 length: 14 amino acids. The germline CDR1 and CDR2 sequences are SNHLY and FYNNEI. The CDR3 loop reads CASSGQGLNTEAFF. The CDR3 DNA is TGTGCCAGCAGTGGACAGGGATTGAACACTGAAGCTTTCTTT.

The rearrangement links TRBV27 to TRBJ1-2; 8 bases fit TRBD1. Unmatched junction bases numbered 18, after V lost 7 bases and J lost 8 bases. CDR3 length: 16 amino acids. Germline V CDR1 and CDR2: MNHEY, SMNVEV (reference sequence). The CDR3 DNA reads TGTGCCAGCACGGAGGGGGGACAGGCTGGGGTGAAAGGCTACACCTTC. Translation: CASTEGGQAGVKGYTF.